This entry features one TCR beta chain sequence. The target antigen is unknown. V lost 4 bases, J lost 2 bases, and 25 bases lay in between. The germline CDR1 and CDR2 sequences are SGHRS and YFSETQ. This CDR3 has 20 residues. Transcripts of RNA were the source for amplifying TCR beta CDR3 regions. HTBI primers were used in a first-round RT-PCR, which preceded a second-round multiplex PCR. One entry per CDR3 protein, called by TCRdb with MiXCR from the multiplex PCR reads. The sample has approximately 540,000 distinct CDR3 sequences; under 45% are singletons. The record originates from a study of Graves' ophthalmopathy and Graves' hyperthyroidism. Findings and caveats of the study: Most thyroid clonotypes with frequency above 0.001 were detected in blood too.

The sequence came from an adult man with Graves' hyperthyroidism. The sample taken for sequencing was peripheral blood or thyroid tissue (not recorded which). The V gene is TRBV5-1, the J gene TRBJ2-6, with D tentatively TRBD1 (5 bases). The CDR3: CASSADPRAEKQTGANVLTF. In DNA form, the CDR3 reads TGCGCCAGCAGCGCCGACCCCAGGGCAGAAAAGCAAACTGGGGCCAACGTCCTGACTTTC.